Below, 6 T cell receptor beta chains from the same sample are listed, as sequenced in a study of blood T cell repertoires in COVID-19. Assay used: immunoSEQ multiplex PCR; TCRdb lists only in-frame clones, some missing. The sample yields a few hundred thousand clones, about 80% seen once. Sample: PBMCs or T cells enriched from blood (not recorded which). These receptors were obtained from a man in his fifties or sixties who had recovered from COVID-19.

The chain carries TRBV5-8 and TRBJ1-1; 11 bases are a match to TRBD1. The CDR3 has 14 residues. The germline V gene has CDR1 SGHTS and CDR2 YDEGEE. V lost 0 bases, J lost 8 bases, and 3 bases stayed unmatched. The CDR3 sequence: CASSLGTGGAEAFF. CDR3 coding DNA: TGTGCCAGCAGCTTGGGGACAGGGGGCGCAGAAGCTTTCTTT.

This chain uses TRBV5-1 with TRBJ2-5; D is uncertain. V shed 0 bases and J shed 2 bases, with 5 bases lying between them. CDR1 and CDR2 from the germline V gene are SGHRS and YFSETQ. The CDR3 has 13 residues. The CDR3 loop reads CASSLGNQETQYF. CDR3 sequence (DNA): TGCGCCAGCAGCTTGGGTAATCAAGAGACCCAGTACTTC.

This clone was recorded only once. The CDR3: CASSPNRQETQYF. CDR3 nucleotide sequence: TGTGCCAGCTCACCAAATCGGCAAGAGACCCAGTACTTC. The V gene is TRBV18, the J gene TRBJ2-5; no reliable D call. The CDR3 consists of 13 residues. Germline assignment: CDR1 KGHSH and CDR2 LQKENI. V lost 2 bases and J 2 bases, leaving 6 bases between the germline ends.

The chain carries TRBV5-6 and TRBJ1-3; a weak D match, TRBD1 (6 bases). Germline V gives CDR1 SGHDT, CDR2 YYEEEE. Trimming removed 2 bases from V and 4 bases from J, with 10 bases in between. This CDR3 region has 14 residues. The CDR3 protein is CASSFGGRGNTIYF. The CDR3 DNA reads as TGTGCCAGCAGCTTCGGGGGGCGGGGAAACACCATATATTTT.

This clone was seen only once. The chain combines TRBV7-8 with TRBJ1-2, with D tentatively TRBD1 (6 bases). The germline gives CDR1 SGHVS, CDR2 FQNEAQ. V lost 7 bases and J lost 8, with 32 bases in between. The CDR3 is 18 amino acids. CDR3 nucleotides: TGTGCCAGCACCTTCAGGCCTGACGGACAGCCGCTAGGGTACGGCTACACCTTC. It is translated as CASTFRPDGQPLGYGYTF. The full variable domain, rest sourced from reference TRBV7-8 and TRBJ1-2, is GAGVSQSPRYKVAKRGQDVALRCDPISGHVSLFWYQQALGQGPEFLTYFQNEAQLDKSGLPSDRFFAERPEGSVSTLKIQRTQQEDSAVYLCASTFRPDGQPLGYGYTFGSGTRLTVV.

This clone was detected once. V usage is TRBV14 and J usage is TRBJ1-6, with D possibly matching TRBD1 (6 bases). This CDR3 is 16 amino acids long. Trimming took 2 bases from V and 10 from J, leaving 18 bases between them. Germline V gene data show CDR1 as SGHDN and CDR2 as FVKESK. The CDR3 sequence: CASSQFPGDEYSPLHF. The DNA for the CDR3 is TGTGCCAGCAGCCAATTCCCAGGGGATGAATACTCACCCCTCCACTTT. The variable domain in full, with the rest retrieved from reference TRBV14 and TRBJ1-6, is EAGVTQFPSHSVIEKGQTVTLRCDPISGHDNLYWYRRVMGKEIKFLLHFVKESKQDESGMPNNRFLAERTGGTYSTLKVQPAELEDSGVYFCASSQFPGDEYSPLHFGNGTRLTVT.